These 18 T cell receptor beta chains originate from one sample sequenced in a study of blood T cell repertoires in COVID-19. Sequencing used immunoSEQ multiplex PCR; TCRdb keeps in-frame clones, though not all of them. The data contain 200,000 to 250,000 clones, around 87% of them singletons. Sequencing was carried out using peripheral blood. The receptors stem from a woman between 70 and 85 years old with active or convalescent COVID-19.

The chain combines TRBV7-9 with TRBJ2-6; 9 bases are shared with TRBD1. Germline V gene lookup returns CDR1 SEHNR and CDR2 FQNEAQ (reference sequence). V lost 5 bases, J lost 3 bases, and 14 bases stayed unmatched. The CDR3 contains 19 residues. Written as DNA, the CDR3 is TGTGCCAGCAGCCTCGGACAGGGGACCCCTGAAGGTGGGGCCAACGTCCTGACTTTC. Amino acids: CASSLGQGTPEGGANVLTF.

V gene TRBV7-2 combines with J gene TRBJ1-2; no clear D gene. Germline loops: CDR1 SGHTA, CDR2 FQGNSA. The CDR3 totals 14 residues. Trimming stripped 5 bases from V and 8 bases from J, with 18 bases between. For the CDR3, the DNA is TGTGCCAGCAGCCCTGGTCAGCCCCCGGGAGGCTACACCTTC. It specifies CASSPGQPPGGYTF.

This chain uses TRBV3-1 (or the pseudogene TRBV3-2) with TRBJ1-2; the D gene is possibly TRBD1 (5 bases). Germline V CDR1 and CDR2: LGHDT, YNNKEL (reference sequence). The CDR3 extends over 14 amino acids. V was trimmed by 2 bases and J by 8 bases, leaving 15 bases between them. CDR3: CASSQSGQGYGYTF. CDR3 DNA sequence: TGTGCCAGCAGCCAATCTGGGCAGGGATACGGCTACACCTTC.

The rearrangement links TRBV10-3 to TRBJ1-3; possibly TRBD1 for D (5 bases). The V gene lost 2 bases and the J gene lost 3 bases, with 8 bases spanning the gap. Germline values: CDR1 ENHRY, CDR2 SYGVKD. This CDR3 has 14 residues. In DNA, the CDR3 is TGTGCCATCAGTGAGCAGGGAAGTGGAAACACCATATATTTT. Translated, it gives CAISEQGSGNTIYF.

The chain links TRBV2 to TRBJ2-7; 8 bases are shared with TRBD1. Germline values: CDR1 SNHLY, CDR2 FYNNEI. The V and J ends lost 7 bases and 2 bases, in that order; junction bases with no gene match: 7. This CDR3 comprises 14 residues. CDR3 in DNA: TGTGCCAGCAAATCGCAGGGGGCCACCTACGAGCAGTACTTC. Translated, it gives CASKSQGATYEQYF.

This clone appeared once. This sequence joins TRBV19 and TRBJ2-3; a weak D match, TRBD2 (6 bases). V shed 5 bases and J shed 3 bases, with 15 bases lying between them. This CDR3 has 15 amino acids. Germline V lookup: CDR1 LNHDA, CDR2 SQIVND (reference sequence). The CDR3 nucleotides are TGTGCCAGTAGTCCCCTCGGGGCGGGGACAGATACGCAGTATTTT. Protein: CASSPLGAGTDTQYF. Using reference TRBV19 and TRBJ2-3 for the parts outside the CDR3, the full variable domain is DGGITQSPKYLFRKEGQNVTLSCEQNLNHDAMYWYRQDPGQGLRLIYYSQIVNDFQKGDIAEGYSVSREKKESFPLTVTSAQKNPTAFYLCASSPLGAGTDTQYFGPGTRLTVL.

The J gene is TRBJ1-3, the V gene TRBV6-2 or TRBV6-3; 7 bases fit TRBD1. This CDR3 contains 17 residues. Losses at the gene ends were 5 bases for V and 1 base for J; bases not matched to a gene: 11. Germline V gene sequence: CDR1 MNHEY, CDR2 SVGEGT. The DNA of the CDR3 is TGTGCCAGCAGTCTTCATCCGGGACAGTCATCTGGAAACACCATATATTTT. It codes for CASSLHPGQSSGNTIYF.

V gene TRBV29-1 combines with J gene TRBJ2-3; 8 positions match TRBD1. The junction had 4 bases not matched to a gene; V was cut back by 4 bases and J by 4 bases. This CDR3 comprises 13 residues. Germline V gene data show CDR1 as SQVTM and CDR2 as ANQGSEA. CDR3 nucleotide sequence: TGCAGCGTTGGCGGACAGGGCCCAGATACGCAGTATTTT. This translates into CSVGGQGPDTQYF.

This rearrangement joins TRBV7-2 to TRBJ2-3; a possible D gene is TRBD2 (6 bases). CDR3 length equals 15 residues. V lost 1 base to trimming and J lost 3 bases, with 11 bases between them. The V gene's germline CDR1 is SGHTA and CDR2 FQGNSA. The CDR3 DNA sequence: TGTGCCAGCAGCTTAGGAGCGGGCTTAACAGATACGCAGTATTTT. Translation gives CASSLGAGLTDTQYF.

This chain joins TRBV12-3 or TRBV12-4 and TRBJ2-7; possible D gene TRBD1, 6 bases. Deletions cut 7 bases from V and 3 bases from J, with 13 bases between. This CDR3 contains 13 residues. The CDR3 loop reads CASTPGQNYEQYF. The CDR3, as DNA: TGTGCCAGCACCCCCGGACAGAACTACGAGCAGTACTTC.

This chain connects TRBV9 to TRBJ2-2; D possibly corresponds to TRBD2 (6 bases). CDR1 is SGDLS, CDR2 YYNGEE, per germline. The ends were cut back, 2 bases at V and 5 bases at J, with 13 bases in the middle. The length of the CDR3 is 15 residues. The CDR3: CASSVMEGQTGELFF. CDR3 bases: TGTGCCAGCAGCGTTATGGAGGGGCAAACCGGGGAGCTGTTTTTT.

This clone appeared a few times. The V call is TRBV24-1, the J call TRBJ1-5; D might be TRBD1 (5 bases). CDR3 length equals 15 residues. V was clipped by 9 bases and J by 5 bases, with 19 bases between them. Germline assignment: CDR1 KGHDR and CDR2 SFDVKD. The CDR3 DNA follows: TGTGCCACCCAACACGGAAGGGGAGGTGATCAGCCCCAGCATTTT. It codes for CATQHGRGGDQPQHF.

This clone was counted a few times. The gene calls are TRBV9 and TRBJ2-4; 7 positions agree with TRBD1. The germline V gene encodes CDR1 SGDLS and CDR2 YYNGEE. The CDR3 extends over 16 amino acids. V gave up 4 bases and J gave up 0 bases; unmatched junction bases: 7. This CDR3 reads CASSKGQALAKNIQYF. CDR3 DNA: TGTGCCAGCAGCAAAGGACAGGCCCTAGCCAAAAACATTCAGTACTTC.

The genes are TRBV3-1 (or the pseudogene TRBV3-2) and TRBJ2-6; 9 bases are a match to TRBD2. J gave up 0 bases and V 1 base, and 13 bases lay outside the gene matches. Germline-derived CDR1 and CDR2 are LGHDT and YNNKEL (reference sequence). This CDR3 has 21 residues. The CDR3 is CASSQVRSGGRFSSGANVLTF. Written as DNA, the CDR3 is TGTGCCAGCAGCCAAGTTAGGAGCGGGGGGCGATTTAGCTCTGGGGCCAACGTCCTGACTTTC.

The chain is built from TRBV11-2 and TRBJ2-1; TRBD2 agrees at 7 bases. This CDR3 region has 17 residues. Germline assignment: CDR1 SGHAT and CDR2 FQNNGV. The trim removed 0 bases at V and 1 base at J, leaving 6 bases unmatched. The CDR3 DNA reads TGTGCCAGCAGCTTAGATCTTAAGCGGGGATCCTACAATGAGCAGTTCTTC. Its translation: CASSLDLKRGSYNEQFF. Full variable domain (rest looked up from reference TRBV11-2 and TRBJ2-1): EAGVAQSPRYKIIEKRQSVAFWCNPISGHATLYWYQQILGQGPKLLIQFQNNGVVDDSQLPKDRFSAERLKGVDSTLKIQPAKLEDSAVYLCASSLDLKRGSYNEQFFGPGTRLTVL.

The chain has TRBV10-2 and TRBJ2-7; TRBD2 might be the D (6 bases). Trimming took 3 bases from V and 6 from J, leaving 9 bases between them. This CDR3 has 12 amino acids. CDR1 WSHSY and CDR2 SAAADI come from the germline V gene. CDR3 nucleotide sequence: TGCGCCAGCAGTGATGGAGGGAGCGAGCAGTACTTC. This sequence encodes CASSDGGSEQYF.

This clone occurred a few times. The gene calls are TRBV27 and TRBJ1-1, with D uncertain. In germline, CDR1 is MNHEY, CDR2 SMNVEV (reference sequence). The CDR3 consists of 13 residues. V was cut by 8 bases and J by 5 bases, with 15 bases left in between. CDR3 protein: CASSGSARTEAFF. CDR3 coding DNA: TGTGCCAGCTCGGGATCCGCGCGTACTGAAGCTTTCTTT.

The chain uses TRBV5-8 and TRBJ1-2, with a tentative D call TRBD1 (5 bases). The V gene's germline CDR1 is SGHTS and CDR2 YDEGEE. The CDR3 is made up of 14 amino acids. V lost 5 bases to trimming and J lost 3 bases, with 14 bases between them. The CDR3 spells CASSRRTSDYGYTF. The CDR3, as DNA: TGTGCCAGCAGTCGTAGGACATCCGACTATGGCTACACCTTC.